These 28 T cell receptor beta chains originate from one sample sequenced in a study of shared clonotypes between healthy human individuals. Clones were read by immunoSEQ multiplex PCR, and TCRdb kept only the in-frame ones, dropping some. The sample has around 700,000 clones; approximately 90% are singletons. Naive CD8 populations comprised CD45RO-negative cells positively selected for CCR7, excluding terminally differentiated effector memory CD45RA+ cells. The source material was naive CD8+ T cells sorted from blood. These receptors were taken from a man between 25 and 39 years old in good health.

This clone showed up just a few times. The gene calls are TRBV27 and TRBJ2-1; D gene uncertain. The CDR3 is 12 amino acids. Germline V gene sequence: CDR1 MNHEY, CDR2 SMNVEV (reference sequence). The V end lost 0 bases, the J end lost 7 bases, and 4 bases lay between the germline ends. DNA for the CDR3: TGTGCCAGCAGTTTATCGTCTAATGAGCAGTTCTTC. This encodes CASSLSSNEQFF.

The chain couples TRBV28 to TRBJ2-3, with 7 nucleotides matching TRBD2. This CDR3 comprises 16 residues. Germline values: CDR1 MDHEN, CDR2 SYDVKM. Unmatched junction bases numbered 6, after V lost 3 bases and J lost 0 bases. For the CDR3, the DNA is TGTGCCAGCAGTTTGAGCGGTAGCGGGAGCACAGATACGCAGTATTTT. Translation gives CASSLSGSGSTDTQYF.

The rearrangement uses TRBV2 and TRBJ1-1; TRBD1 aligns across 9 bases. V lost 7 bases to trimming and J lost 1 base; unmatched junction nucleotides: 1. CDR1 and CDR2 (germline): SNHLY, FYNNEI. CDR3 length: 13 amino acids. CDR3 amino acids: CASKDRGNTEAFF. DNA of the CDR3: TGTGCCAGCAAGGACAGGGGGAACACTGAAGCTTTCTTT.

The chain links TRBV4-1 to TRBJ2-1, with no clear D. Germline CDR1 reads MGHRA; CDR2 reads YSYEKL. The length of the CDR3 is 14 residues. The V and J ends lost 1 base and 4 bases respectively, with 8 bases between them. The CDR3 sequence is CASSQVGKYNEQFF. The DNA of the CDR3 is TGCGCCAGCAGCCAAGTGGGGAAGTACAATGAGCAGTTCTTC.

The genes are TRBV7-2 and TRBJ2-2; 9 positions agree with TRBD1. Per germline, CDR1 SGHTA and CDR2 FQGNSA. The CDR3 spans 14 residues. The V gene end was trimmed by 5 bases and the J gene end by 7 bases; junction bases not matched to a gene: 5. CDR3 in DNA: TGTGCCAGCAGCCGGGACAGGGTAGGCGGGGAGCTGTTTTTT. This gives the protein CASSRDRVGGELFF.

This rearrangement joins TRBV2 to TRBJ2-1; D uncertain. The germline V and J ends were trimmed by 8 bases and 2 bases, with 10 bases remaining between them. The CDR3 extends over 13 amino acids. Germline-derived CDR1 and CDR2 are SNHLY and FYNNEI. The CDR3 coding sequence is TGTGCCAGCTTAGCACCAACCTACAATGAGCAGTTCTTC. It is translated as CASLAPTYNEQFF.

The chain carries TRBV4-1 and TRBJ2-1; possibly TRBD1 or TRBD2 for D (5 bases each). The V gene lost 6 bases and the J gene lost 4 bases, with 19 bases spanning the gap. Germline V gene sequence: CDR1 MGHRA, CDR2 YSYEKL. This CDR3 is built from 16 residues. The CDR3 here is CASREGGAGPYNEQFF. CDR3 coding DNA: TGCGCCAGCAGAGAGGGTGGGGCCGGGCCGTACAATGAGCAGTTCTTC.

V gene TRBV5-5 combines with J gene TRBJ2-3; D unclear. The V gene lost 0 bases and the J gene lost 0 bases, with 8 bases spanning the gap. The germline gives CDR1 SGHKS, CDR2 YYEKEE (reference sequence). The CDR3 spans 15 residues. The CDR3 loop is CASSLGTVSTDTQYF. The CDR3 coding sequence is TGTGCCAGCAGCTTGGGGACCGTTAGCACAGATACGCAGTATTTT.

The chain carries TRBV7-2 and TRBJ2-5, with 10 bases lining up with TRBD2. The CDR3 totals 16 residues. V was clipped by 2 bases and J by 3 bases; unmatched bases: 6. Germline lookup yields CDR1 SGHTA and CDR2 FQGNSA. The CDR3 sequence is CASSLRPGTSEETQYF. The CDR3 bases are TGTGCCAGCAGCTTACGACCTGGGACTAGCGAAGAGACCCAGTACTTC.

The gene calls are TRBV4-1 and TRBJ2-3; D is unclear. The germline gives CDR1 MGHRA, CDR2 YSYEKL. The CDR3 has 14 amino acids. The V end lost 1 base, the J end lost 5 bases, and 10 bases lay between the germline ends. This CDR3 is CASSQVVFGDTQYF. CDR3 in DNA: TGCGCCAGCAGCCAAGTTGTGTTTGGAGATACGCAGTATTTT.

The V gene is TRBV27, the J gene TRBJ2-1; weak D call: TRBD1 (6 bases). The CDR3 totals 13 residues. CDR1 and CDR2 from the germline V gene are MNHEY and SMNVEV (reference sequence). The V end lost 8 bases, the J end lost 6 bases, and 14 bases lay between the germline ends. CDR3 residues: CASSRRGGNEQFF. CDR3 DNA: TGTGCCAGCTCTCGCAGGGGTGGCAATGAGCAGTTCTTC.

This clone was counted a single time. The chain links TRBV28 to TRBJ2-7, with D possibly called TRBD1 or TRBD2 (5 bases each). CDR1 is MDHEN and CDR2 is SYDVKM in the germline V gene. Trimming stripped 5 bases from V and 7 bases from J, with 24 bases between. CDR3 size: 16 residues. The CDR3 sequence is CASSLTTVGLALEQYF. CDR3 sequence (DNA): TGTGCCAGCAGTCTAACTACGGTGGGGCTAGCTCTAGAGCAGTACTTC.

The chain has TRBV7-8 and TRBJ1-5, with D unclear. Germline V lookup: CDR1 SGHVS, CDR2 FQNEAQ. The ends were cut back, 5 bases at V and 9 bases at J, with 11 bases in the middle. The CDR3 contains 12 residues. CDR3 sequence (DNA): TGTGCCAGCAGCCAGCCCCCCTCGCCCCAGCATTTT. Translating it yields CASSQPPSPQHF.

This chain connects TRBV27 to TRBJ2-1; 7 bases agree with TRBD2. Germline-derived CDR1 and CDR2 are MNHEY and SMNVEV (reference sequence). The CDR3 length is 14 residues. V shed 4 bases and J 7 bases; nucleotides not matched to a gene: 7. CDR3: CASSSGLPPNEQFF. The CDR3 coding sequence is TGTGCCAGCAGTTCGGGACTACCACCGAATGAGCAGTTCTTC.

The rearrangement links TRBV19 to TRBJ2-7; D is unresolved. Germline CDR1 LNHDA, CDR2 SQIVND (reference sequence). This CDR3 has 11 residues. The V end was cut by 9 bases, the J end by 7 bases, with 13 bases between. For the CDR3, the DNA is TGTGCCAGCACAGCAGGCTTGGAGCAGTACTTC. Translated, it gives CASTAGLEQYF. The entire variable domain, with the rest obtained from reference TRBV19 and TRBJ2-7, is as follows: DGGITQSPKYLFRKEGQNVTLSCEQNLNHDAMYWYRQDPGQGLRLIYYSQIVNDFQKGDIAEGYSVSREKKESFPLTVTSAQKNPTAFYLCASTAGLEQYFGPGTRLTVT.

This clone has only one observation. The rearrangement uses TRBV7-7 and TRBJ2-1; perhaps TRBD2 as D (5 bases). Trimming pared 1 base from V and 8 bases from J, leaving 24 bases between. Germline values: CDR1 SSHAT, CDR2 FNYEAQ (reference sequence). The length of the CDR3 is 18 residues. The CDR3 nucleotides read TGTGCCAGCAGCTTAGGTCGTTTGGAGGAAACAAGAGGGCATGAGCAGTTCTTC. Encoded protein: CASSLGRLEETRGHEQFF.

This clone was counted a single time. The chain joins TRBV7-9 to TRBJ2-5; 10 bases align to TRBD1. The germline V gene has CDR1 SEHNR and CDR2 FQNEAQ (reference sequence). Trimming took 5 bases from V and 5 from J; bases not matched to a gene: 11. The CDR3 is 16 residues long. The CDR3 bases are TGTGCCAGCAGCCATCCAGACAGGGGGCGCCGGGAGACCCAGTACTTC. Its protein product is CASSHPDRGRRETQYF.

J is TRBJ2-1 and V is TRBV7-3, with TRBD2 matching over 11 bases. Germline V gene lookup returns CDR1 SGHTA and CDR2 FQGTGA. CDR3 size: 16 residues. After removal of 4 bases from V and 7 bases from J, the junction contained 9 bases not matched to a gene. The CDR3 spells CASSSLPLAGVNEQFF. CDR3 nucleotides: TGTGCCAGCAGCTCCCTTCCACTAGCGGGAGTGAATGAGCAGTTCTTC.

This CDR3 is CASSSWTSGSGDEQFF. For the CDR3, the DNA is TGTGCCAGCAGCTCCTGGACTAGCGGGAGTGGGGATGAGCAGTTCTTC. The chain joins TRBV7-9 to TRBJ2-1; 13 nucleotides line up with TRBD2. The germline V gene encodes CDR1 SEHNR and CDR2 FQNEAQ (reference sequence). The CDR3 loop spans 16 amino acids. V dropped 4 bases and J dropped 8; count of bases not matched to a gene: 8.

The chain combines TRBV4-1 with TRBJ2-7; TRBD2 aligns across 9 bases. The CDR3 loop spans 14 amino acids. Germline assignment: CDR1 MGHRA and CDR2 YSYEKL. With V trimmed by 2 bases and J by 4 bases, 3 bases remained unmatched. CDR3 protein: CASSQLAGPYEQYF. As DNA, the CDR3 is TGCGCCAGCAGCCAACTAGCGGGACCTTACGAGCAGTACTTC.

The chain recombines TRBV5-4 with TRBJ1-1, with D uncertain. Germline values: CDR1 SGHNT, CDR2 YYREEE (reference sequence). Trimming left V 4 bases short and J 6 bases short, with 13 bases between. This CDR3 is 13 amino acids long. CDR3 in DNA: TGTGCCAGCAGCCCGAGGGAGGGTGCTGAAGCTTTCTTT. This sequence encodes CASSPREGAEAFF.

The chain combines TRBV11-2 with TRBJ2-1, with a tentative D call TRBD1 (6 bases). Germline CDR1 is SGHAT and CDR2 is FQNNGV. This CDR3 region has 18 residues. Trimming took off 4 bases at V and 9 bases at J, with 28 bases between the two ends. The CDR3, as DNA: TGTGCCAGCAGCTCCCCGTTTAAGGCAGGGGCCAATCCTAGTGAGCAGTTCTTC. This codes for CASSSPFKAGANPSEQFF.

This chain links TRBV7-9 with TRBJ2-2, with D uncertain. V was cut by 5 bases and J by 0 bases, with 13 bases left in between. CDR3 length equals 16 residues. In germline, CDR1 is SEHNR, CDR2 FQNEAQ (reference sequence). CDR3 protein: CASSAPGGPNTGELFF. CDR3 sequence (DNA): TGTGCCAGCAGCGCCCCGGGCGGACCGAACACCGGGGAGCTGTTTTTT.

The chain employs TRBV19 and TRBJ1-2; D not certain. V was cut by 3 bases and J by 6 bases, with 26 bases left in between. CDR1 is LNHDA and CDR2 is SQIVND in the germline V gene (reference sequence). The CDR3 contains 18 residues. For the CDR3, the DNA is TGTGCCAGTAGTATTCGCCTTGGAGCGCAACTGGTGGACGATGGCTACACCTTC. It specifies CASSIRLGAQLVDDGYTF.

The rearrangement uses TRBV9 and TRBJ2-1, with D possibly matching TRBD1 (6 bases). The CDR3 is 14 residues long. CDR1 is SGDLS and CDR2 is YYNGEE in the germline V gene. Trimming stripped 3 bases from V and 8 bases from J, with 15 bases between. CDR3 DNA sequence: TGTGCCAGCAGCGCGGACAGTAAGGGCCATGAGCAGTTCTTC. Translating gives CASSADSKGHEQFF.

J is TRBJ1-5 and V is TRBV5-1; TRBD1 matches 7 bases. The V gene's germline CDR1 is SGHRS and CDR2 YFSETQ. There are 16 residues in the CDR3. The junction had 7 bases not matched to a gene; V was cut back by 4 bases and J by 0 bases. In DNA form, the CDR3 reads TGCGCCAGCAGCCCCGGGACAGACCATAGCAATCAGCCCCAGCATTTT. Protein sequence: CASSPGTDHSNQPQHF.

V usage is TRBV7-9 and J usage is TRBJ2-1; the D is unclear. V was shortened by 5 bases and J by 2 bases, with 13 bases between the two germline ends. Germline V gene lookup returns CDR1 SEHNR and CDR2 FQNEAQ (reference sequence). The CDR3 contains 15 residues. CDR3 residues: CASSLDVGTYNEQFF. For the CDR3, the DNA is TGTGCCAGCAGCCTAGACGTAGGCACCTACAATGAGCAGTTCTTC.

V gene TRBV7-6 combines with J gene TRBJ2-3; D ambiguous. V shed 5 bases and J shed 0 bases, with 15 bases lying between them. The V gene's germline CDR1 is SGHVS and CDR2 FNYEAQ. The CDR3 totals 16 residues. CDR3 protein: CASSRVGGPSTDTQYF. In nucleotides, the CDR3 is TGTGCCAGCAGCCGCGTTGGCGGTCCTAGCACAGATACGCAGTATTTT.